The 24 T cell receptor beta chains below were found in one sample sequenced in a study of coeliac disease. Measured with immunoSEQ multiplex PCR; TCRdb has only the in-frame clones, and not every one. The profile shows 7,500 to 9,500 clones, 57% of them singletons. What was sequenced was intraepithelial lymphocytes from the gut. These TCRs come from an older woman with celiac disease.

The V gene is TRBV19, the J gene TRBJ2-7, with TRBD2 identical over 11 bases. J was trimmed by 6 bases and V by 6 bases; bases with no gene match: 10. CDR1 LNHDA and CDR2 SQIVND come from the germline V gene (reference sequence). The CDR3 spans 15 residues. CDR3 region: CASSPRLAGKGEQYF. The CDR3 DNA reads TGTGCCAGTAGCCCGAGACTAGCGGGGAAGGGCGAGCAGTACTTC.

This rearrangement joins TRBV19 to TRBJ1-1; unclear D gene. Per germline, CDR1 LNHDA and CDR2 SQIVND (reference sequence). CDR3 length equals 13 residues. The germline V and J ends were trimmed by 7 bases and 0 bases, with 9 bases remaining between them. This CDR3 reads CASKETVNTEAFF. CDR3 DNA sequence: TGTGCCAGTAAGGAGACGGTGAACACTGAAGCTTTCTTT.

The chain's CDR3 is CSVGLAGRYNEQFF. DNA of the CDR3: TGCAGCGTTGGACTAGCGGGAAGATACAATGAGCAGTTCTTC. The chain employs TRBV29-1 and TRBJ2-1; 11 bases are a match to TRBD2. Germline trimming cut 4 bases from V and 4 bases from J; bases unmatched to any gene: 3. The CDR3 is 14 amino acids. Germline CDR1 SQVTM, CDR2 ANQGSEA.

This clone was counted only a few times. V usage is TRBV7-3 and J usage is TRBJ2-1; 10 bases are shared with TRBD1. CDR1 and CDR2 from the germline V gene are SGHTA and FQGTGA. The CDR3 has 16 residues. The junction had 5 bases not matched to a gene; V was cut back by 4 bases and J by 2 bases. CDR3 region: CASSSGQGETYNEQFF. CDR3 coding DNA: TGTGCCAGCAGCTCCGGACAGGGGGAGACCTACAATGAGCAGTTCTTC.

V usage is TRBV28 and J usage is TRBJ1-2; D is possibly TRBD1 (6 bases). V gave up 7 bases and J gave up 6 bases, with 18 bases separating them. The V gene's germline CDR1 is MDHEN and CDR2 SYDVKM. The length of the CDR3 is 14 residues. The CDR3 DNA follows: TGTGCCAGCATTATAGAAGGCAGGGGAAATGGCTACACCTTC. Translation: CASIIEGRGNGYTF.

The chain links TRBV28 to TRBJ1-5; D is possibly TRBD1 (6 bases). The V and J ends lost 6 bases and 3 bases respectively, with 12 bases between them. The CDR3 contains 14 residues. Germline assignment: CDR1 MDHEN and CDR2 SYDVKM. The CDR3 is CASRETGNNQPQHF. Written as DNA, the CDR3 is TGTGCCAGCAGGGAAACAGGGAACAATCAGCCCCAGCATTTT.

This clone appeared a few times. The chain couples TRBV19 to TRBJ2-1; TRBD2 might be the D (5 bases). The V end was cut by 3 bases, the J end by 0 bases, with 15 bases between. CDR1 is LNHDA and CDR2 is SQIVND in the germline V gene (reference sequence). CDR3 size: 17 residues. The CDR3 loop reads CASSIGAGLISYNEQFF. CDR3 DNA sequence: TGTGCCAGTAGTATCGGCGCCGGACTCATCTCCTACAATGAGCAGTTCTTC.

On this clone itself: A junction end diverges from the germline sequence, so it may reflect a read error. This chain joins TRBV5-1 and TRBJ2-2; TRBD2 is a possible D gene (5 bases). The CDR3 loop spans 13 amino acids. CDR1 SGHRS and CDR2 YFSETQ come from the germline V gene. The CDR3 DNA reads TGCGCCAGCAGCCCCTTGTCTCACCGGGGAGCTGTTTTT. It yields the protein CASSPLSHRGAVF.

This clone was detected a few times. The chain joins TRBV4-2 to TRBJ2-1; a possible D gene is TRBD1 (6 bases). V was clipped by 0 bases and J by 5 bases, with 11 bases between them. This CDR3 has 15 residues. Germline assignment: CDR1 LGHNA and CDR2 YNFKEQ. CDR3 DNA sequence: TGTGCCAGCAGCCAAGATTTGTACAGGGACAATGAGCAGTTCTTC. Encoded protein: CASSQDLYRDNEQFF.

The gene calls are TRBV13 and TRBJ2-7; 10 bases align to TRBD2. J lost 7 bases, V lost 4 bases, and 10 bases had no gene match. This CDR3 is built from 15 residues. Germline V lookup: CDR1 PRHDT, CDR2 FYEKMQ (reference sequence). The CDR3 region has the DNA TGTGCCAGCAGCTCGCTAGCGGGGGACCCGCGGGAGCAGTACTTC. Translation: CASSSLAGDPREQYF.

CDR3 nucleotide sequence: TGTGCCTGGAGTCGAGGTTCTACGCAGTATTTT. Its translation is CAWSRGSTQYF. V gene TRBV30 combines with J gene TRBJ2-3; D ambiguous. CDR3 size: 11 residues. Trimming removed 2 bases at V and 8 bases at J, with 8 bases between. Germline CDR1 is GTSNPN and CDR2 is SVGIG (reference sequence).

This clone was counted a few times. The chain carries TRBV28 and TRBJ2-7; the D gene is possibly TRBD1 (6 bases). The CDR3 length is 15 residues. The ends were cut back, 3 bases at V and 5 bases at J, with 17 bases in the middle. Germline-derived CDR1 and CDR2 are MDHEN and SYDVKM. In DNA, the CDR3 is TGTGCCAGCAGTTTCACCCCCAAGGACAGAAACGAGCAGTACTTC. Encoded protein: CASSFTPKDRNEQYF. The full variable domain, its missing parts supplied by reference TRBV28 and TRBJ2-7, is DVKVTQSSRYLVKRTGEKVFLECVQDMDHENMFWYRQDPGLGLRLIYFSYDVKMKEKGDIPEGYSVSREKKERFSLILESASTNQTSMYLCASSFTPKDRNEQYFGPGTRLTVT.

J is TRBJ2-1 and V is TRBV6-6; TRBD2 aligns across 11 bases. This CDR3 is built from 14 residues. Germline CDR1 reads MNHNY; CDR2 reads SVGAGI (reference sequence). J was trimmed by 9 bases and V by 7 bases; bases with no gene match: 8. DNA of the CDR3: TGTGCCAGCACCGGCGGTAGCGGGGGGGCTGAGCAGTTCTTC. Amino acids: CASTGGSGGAEQFF.

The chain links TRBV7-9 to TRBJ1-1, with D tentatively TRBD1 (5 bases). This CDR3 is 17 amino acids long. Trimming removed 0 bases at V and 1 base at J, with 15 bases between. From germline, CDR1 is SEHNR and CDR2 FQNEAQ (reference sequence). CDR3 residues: CASSLALGGVGNTEAFF. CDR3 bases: TGTGCCAGCAGCTTAGCGCTGGGGGGTGTGGGGAACACTGAAGCTTTCTTT.

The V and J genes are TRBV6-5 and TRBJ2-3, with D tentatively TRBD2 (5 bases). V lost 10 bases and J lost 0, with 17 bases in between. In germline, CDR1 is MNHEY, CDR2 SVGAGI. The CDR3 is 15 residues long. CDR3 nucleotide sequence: TGTGCCACCAACTTCGGGATATCTAGCACAGATACGCAGTATTTT. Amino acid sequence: CATNFGISSTDTQYF.

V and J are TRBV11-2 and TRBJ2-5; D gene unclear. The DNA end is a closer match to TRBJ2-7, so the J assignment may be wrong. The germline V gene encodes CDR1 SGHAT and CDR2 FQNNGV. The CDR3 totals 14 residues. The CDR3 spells CASSSYAASYEQYF. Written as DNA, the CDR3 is TGTGCCAGCAGCTCTTACGCGGCCTCCTACGAGCAGTACTTC.

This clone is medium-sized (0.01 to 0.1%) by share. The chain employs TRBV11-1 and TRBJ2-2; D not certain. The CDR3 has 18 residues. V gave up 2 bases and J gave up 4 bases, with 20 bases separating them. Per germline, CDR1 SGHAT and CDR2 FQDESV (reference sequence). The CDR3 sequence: CASSLKWAGAVLTGELFF. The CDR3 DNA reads TGTGCCAGCAGCTTAAAATGGGCAGGCGCCGTTCTCACCGGGGAGCTGTTTTTT.

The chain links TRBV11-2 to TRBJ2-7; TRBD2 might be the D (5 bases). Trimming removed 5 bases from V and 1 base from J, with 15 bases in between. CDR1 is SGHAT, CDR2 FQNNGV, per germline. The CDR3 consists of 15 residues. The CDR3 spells CASSPEASRSYEQYF. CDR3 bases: TGTGCCAGCAGCCCGGAGGCTTCGAGGTCCTACGAGCAGTACTTC.

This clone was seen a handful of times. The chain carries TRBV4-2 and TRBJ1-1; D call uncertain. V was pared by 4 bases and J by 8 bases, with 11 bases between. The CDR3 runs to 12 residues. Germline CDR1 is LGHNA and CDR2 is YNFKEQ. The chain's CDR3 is CASSPGLGEAFF. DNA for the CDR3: TGTGCCAGCAGCCCGGGGTTGGGAGAAGCTTTCTTT.

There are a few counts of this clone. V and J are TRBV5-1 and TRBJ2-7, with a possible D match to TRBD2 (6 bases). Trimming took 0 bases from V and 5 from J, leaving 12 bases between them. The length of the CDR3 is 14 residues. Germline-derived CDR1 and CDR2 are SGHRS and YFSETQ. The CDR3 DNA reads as TGCGCCAGCAGCTTGGGACTAGGGACCCACGAGCAGTACTTC. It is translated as CASSLGLGTHEQYF.

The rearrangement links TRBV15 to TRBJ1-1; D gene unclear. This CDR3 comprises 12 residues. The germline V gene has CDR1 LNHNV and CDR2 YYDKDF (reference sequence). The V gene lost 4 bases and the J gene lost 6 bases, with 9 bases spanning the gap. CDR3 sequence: CATSKEVAEAFF. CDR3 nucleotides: TGTGCCACCAGCAAGGAGGTCGCTGAAGCTTTCTTT.

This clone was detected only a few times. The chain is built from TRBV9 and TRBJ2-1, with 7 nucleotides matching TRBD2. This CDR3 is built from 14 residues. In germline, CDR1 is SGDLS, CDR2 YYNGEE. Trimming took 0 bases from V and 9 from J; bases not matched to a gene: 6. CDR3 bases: TGTGCCAGCAGCGTAGGAGGGGAGGGGTTTGAGCAGTTCTTC. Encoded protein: CASSVGGEGFEQFF.

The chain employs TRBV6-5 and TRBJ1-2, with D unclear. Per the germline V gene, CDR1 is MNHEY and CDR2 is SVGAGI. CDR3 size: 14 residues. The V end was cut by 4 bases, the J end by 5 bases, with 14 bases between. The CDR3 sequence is CASSSSRAGYGYTF. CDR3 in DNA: TGTGCCAGCAGTTCTAGCAGAGCGGGGTATGGCTACACCTTC.

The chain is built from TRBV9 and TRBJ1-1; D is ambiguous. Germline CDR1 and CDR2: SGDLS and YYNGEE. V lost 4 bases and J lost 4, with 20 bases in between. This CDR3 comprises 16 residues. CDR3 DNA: TGTGCCAGCAGCCCTCACCCCGAAATGGGAGTCACTGAAGCTTTCTTT. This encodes CASSPHPEMGVTEAFF.